This T cell receptor (beta chain) is drawn from a study of CD8 T cells in ankylosing spondylitis. V lost 6 bases to trimming and J lost 4 bases; unmatched junction nucleotides: 13. Germline-derived CDR1 and CDR2 are SGHDN and FVKESK. The CDR3 totals 16 residues. From the 5' RACE reads, TCRdb called clonotypes with MiXCR, one entry per CDR3 protein. The table includes approximately 200,000 distinct CDR3 sequences, roughly 12% detected once. The sample holds a few counts of this clonotype. The source of this sequence is a male donor with ankylosing spondylitis or in good health (not recorded which). This chain connects TRBV14 to TRBJ2-3; 7 bases map to TRBD2. The material sequenced was blood, either unsorted or a sorted T cell fraction (not recorded which). The CDR3 coding sequence is TGTGCCAGCAGACCGACGGGACTAACCGCTCCAGATACGCAGTATTTT. Amino acid sequence: CASRPTGLTAPDTQYF.